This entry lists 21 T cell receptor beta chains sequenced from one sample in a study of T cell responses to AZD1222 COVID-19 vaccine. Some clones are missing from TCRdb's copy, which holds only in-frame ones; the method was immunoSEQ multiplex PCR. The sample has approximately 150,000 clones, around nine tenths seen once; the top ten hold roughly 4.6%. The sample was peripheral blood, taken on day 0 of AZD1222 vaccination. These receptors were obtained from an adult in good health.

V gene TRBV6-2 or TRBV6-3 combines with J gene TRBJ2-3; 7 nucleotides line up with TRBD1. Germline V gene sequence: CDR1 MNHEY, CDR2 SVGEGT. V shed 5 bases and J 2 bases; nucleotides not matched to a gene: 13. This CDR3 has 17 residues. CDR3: CASSKHVGGDFTDTQYF. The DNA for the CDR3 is TGTGCCAGCAGTAAACATGTAGGGGGCGACTTCACAGATACGCAGTATTTT.

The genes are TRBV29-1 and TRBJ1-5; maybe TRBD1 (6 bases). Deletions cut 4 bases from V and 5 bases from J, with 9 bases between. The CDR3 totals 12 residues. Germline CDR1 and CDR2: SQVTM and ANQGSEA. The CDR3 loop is CSVATGDQPQHF. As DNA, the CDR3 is TGCAGCGTTGCGACAGGAGATCAGCCCCAGCATTTT. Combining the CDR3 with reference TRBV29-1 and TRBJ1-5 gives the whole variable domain SAVISQKPSRDICQRGTSLTIQCQVDSQVTMMFWYRQQPGQSLTLIATANQGSEATYESGFVIDKFPISRPNLTFSTLTVSNMSPEDSSIYLCSVATGDQPQHFGDGTRLSIL.

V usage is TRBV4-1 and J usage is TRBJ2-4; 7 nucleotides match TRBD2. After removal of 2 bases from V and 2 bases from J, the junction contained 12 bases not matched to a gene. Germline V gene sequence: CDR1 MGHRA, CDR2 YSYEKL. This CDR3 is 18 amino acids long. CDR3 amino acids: CASSQLRGGSGTKNIQYF. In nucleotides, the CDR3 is TGCGCCAGCAGCCAACTTAGGGGCGGGAGTGGGACCAAAAACATTCAGTACTTC.

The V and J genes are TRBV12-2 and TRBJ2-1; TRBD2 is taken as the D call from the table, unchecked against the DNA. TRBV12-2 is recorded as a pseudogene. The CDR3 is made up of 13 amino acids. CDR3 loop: CASRFSGYNEQFF. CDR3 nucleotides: TGTGCAAGTCGCTTTAGCGGCTACAATGAGCAGTTCTTC.

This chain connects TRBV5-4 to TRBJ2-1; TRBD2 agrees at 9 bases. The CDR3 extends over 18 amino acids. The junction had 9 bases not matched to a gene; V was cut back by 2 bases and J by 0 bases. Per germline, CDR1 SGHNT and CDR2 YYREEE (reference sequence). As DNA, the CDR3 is TGTGCCAGCAGCTTAAGGCTAGCGGGATTCTTCTCCTACAATGAGCAGTTCTTC. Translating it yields CASSLRLAGFFSYNEQFF.

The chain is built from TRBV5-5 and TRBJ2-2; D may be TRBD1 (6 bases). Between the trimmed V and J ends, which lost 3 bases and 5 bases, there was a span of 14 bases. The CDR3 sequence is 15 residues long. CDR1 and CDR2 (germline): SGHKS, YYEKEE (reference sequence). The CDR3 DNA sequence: TGTGCCAGCAGCTCCAACAGGGAAGGGACCGGGGAGCTGTTTTTT. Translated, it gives CASSSNREGTGELFF.

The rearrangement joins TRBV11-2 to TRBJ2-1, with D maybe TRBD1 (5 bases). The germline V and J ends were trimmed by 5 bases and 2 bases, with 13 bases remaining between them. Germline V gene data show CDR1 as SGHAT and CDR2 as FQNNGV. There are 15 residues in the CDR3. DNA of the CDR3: TGTGCCAGCAGCCTACTTCAGGGTCCCTACAATGAGCAGTTCTTC. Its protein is CASSLLQGPYNEQFF.

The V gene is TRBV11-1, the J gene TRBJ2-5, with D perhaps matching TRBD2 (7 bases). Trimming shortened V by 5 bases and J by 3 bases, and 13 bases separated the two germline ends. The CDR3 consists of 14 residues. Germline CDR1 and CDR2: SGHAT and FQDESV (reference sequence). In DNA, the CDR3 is TGTGCCAGCAGCGGGGGGGCGGATAAAGAGACCCAGTACTTC. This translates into CASSGGADKETQYF.

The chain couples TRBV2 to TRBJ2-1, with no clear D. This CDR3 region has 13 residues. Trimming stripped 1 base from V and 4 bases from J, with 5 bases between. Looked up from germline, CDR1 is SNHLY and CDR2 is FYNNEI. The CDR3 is CASSEVDYNEQFF. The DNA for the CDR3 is TGTGCCAGCAGTGAAGTGGATTACAATGAGCAGTTCTTC.

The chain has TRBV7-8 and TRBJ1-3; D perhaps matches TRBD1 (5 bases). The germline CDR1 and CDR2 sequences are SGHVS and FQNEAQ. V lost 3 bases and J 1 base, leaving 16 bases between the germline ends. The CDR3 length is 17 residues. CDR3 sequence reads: CASSLVTGGRSGNTIYF. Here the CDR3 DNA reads TGTGCCAGCAGCTTGGTGACGGGGGGACGGTCTGGAAACACCATATATTTT. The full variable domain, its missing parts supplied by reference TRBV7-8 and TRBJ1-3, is GAGVSQSPRYKVAKRGQDVALRCDPISGHVSLFWYQQALGQGPEFLTYFQNEAQLDKSGLPSDRFFAERPEGSVSTLKIQRTQQEDSAVYLCASSLVTGGRSGNTIYFGEGSWLTVV.

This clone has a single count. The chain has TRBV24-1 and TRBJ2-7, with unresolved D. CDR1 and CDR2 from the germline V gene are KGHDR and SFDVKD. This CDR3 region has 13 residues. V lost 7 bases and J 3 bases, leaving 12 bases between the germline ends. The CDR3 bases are TGTGCCACCAGCCGCGGAGTAGGCTACGAGCAGTACTTC. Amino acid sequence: CATSRGVGYEQYF.

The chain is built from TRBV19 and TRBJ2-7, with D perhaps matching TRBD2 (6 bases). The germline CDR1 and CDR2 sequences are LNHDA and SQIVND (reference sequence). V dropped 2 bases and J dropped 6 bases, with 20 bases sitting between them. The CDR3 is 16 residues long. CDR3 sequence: CASSISGAVGSREQYF. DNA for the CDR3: TGTGCCAGTAGTATATCGGGAGCAGTCGGGTCACGCGAGCAGTACTTC.

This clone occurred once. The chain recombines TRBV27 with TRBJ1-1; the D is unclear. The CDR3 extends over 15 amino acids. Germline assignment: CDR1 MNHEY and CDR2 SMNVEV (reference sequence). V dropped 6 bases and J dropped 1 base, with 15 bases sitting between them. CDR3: CASRRVFGGNTEAFF. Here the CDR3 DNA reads TGTGCCAGCAGACGGGTATTCGGAGGGAACACTGAAGCTTTCTTT.

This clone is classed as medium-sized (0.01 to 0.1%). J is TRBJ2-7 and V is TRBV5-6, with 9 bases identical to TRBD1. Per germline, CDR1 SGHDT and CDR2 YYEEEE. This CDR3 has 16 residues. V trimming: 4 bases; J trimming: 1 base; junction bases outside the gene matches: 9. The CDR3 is CASSPVGQGRSYEQYF. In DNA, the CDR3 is TGTGCCAGCAGCCCAGTCGGACAGGGGAGGTCCTACGAGCAGTACTTC.

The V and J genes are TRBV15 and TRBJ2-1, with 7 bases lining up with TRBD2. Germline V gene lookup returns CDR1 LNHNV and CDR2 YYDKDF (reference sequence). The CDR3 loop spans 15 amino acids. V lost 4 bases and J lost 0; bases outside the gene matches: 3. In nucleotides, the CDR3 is TGTGCCACCAGCAACCCTAGCGGCTCCTACAATGAGCAGTTCTTC. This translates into CATSNPSGSYNEQFF.

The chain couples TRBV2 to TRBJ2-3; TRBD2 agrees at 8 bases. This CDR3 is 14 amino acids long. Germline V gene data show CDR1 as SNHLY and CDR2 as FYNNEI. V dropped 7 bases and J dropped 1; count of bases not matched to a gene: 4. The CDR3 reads CASNRAGGTDTQYF. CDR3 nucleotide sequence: TGTGCCAGCAATAGAGCGGGGGGCACAGATACGCAGTATTTT.

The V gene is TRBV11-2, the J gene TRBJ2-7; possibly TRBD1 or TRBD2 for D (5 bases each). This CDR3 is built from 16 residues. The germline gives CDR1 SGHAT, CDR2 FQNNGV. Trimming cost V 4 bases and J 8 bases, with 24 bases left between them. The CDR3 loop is CASSSTTGTIHVQQYF. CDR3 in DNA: TGTGCCAGCAGCTCAACAACCGGGACGATACATGTTCAGCAGTACTTC.

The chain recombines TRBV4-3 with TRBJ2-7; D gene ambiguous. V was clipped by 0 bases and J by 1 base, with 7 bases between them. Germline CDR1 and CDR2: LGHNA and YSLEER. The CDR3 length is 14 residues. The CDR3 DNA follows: TGCGCCAGCAGCCAAGAAAAAACTTCCTACGAGCAGTACTTC. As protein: CASSQEKTSYEQYF.

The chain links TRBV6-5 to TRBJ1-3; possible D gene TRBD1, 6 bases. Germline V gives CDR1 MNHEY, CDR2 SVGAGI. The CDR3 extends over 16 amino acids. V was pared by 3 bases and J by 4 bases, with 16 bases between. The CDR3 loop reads CASSYRLQGEGNTIYF. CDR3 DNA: TGTGCCAGCAGTTATCGCCTACAGGGTGAAGGAAACACCATATATTTT.

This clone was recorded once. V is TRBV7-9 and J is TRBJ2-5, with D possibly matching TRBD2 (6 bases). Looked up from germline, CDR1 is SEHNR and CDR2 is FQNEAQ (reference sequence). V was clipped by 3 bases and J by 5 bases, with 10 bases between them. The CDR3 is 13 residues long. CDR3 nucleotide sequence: TGTGCCAGCAGCTTGGGGAGGTTGGAGACCCAGTACTTC. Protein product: CASSLGRLETQYF.

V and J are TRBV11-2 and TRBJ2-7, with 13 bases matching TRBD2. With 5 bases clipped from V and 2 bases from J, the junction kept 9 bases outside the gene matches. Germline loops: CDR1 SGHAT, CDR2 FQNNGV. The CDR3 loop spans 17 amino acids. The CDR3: CASSTPITSGRAYEQYF. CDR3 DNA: TGTGCCAGCAGCACCCCAATCACTAGCGGGAGGGCCTACGAGCAGTACTTC.